The present T cell receptor beta chain was sequenced within a study of blood T cell repertoires in COVID-19. Authors' analysis steps: By means of reference gene primer amplification, nucleated cell counts were estimated. This table comes from immunoSEQ multiplex PCR, and its TCRdb copy is limited to in-frame clones, with some not included. That table supplies the V and J calls and clone size; D and trimming were determined from the DNA. The table shows about 210,000 clones, with 65% to 90% occurring only once. CDR3 length: 14 amino acids. Germline trimming cut 6 bases from V and 4 bases from J; bases unmatched to any gene: 8. Germline loops: CDR1 ENHRY, CDR2 SYGVKD.

The sequence derives from a woman aged 65 to 85 with COVID-19, enrolled during active disease. Sequenced sample: peripheral blood. V usage is TRBV10-3 and J usage is TRBJ1-1, with 7 bases that match TRBD1. CDR3 region: CAISRGASITEAFF. CDR3 in DNA: TGTGCCATCAGCAGGGGGGCATCGATCACTGAAGCTTTCTTT.